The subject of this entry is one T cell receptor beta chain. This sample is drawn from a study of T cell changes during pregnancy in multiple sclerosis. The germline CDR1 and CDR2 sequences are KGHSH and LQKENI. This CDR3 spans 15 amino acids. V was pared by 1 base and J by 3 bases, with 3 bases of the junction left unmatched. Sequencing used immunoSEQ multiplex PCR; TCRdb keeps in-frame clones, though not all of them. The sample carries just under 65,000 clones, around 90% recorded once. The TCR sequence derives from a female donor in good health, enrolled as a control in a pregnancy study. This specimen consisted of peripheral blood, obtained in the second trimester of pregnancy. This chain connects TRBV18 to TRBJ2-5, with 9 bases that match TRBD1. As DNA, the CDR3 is TGTGCCAGCTCACCACGGACAGGGGAAGAAGAGACCCAGTACTTC. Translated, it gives CASSPRTGEEETQYF.